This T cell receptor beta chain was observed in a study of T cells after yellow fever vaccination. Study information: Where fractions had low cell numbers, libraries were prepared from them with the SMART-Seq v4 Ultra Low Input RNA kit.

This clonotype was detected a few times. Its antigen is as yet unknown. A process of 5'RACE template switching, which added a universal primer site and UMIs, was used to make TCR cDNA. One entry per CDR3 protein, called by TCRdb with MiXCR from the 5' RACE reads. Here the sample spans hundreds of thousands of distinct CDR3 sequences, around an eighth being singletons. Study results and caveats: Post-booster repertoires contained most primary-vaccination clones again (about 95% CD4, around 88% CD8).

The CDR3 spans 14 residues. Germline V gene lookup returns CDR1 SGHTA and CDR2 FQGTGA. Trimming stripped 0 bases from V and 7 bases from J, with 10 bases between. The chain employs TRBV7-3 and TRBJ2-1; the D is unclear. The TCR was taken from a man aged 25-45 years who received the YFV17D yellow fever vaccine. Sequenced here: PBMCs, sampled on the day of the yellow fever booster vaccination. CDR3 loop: CASSLTGTINEQFF. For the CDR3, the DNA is TGTGCCAGCAGCTTAACGGGAACGATAAATGAGCAGTTCTTC.